The 30 T cell receptor beta chains reported below all come from one sample, sequenced in a study of CD8 T cells in ankylosing spondylitis. TCRdb ran MiXCR on the 5' RACE reads and lists one entry per CDR3 protein. This sample has about 840,000 distinct CDR3 sequences, with 12% found just once. For these receptors, no antigen is known. Overall study results and limits: Fewer than ten highly homologous variants made up a TCR beta motif, and this motif appeared characteristic of ankylosing spondylitis blood.

The source material was blood, either unsorted or a sorted T cell fraction (not recorded which). The receptors originated from a male donor with ankylosing spondylitis.

This clonotype was seen a handful of times. This chain links TRBV4-3 with TRBJ2-5; the D is unclear. There are 13 residues in the CDR3. V was cut by 3 bases and J by 4 bases, with 9 bases left in between. Germline-derived CDR1 and CDR2 are LGHNA and YSLEER. DNA for the CDR3: TGCGCCAGCAGCCAGATTCAGAGAGAGACCCAGTACTTC. It codes for CASSQIQRETQYF.

The table lists this clonotype with many counts. The chain is built from TRBV10-3 and TRBJ1-6; 10 positions match TRBD1. Germline values: CDR1 ENHRY, CDR2 SYGVKD. The CDR3 length is 15 residues. With 6 bases clipped from V and 7 bases from J, the junction kept 6 bases outside the gene matches. CDR3 sequence (DNA): TGTGCCATCAGGGGACAGGGGATTCGGAATTCACCCCTCCACTTT. It codes for CAIRGQGIRNSPLHF.

There are a few counts of this clonotype. The chain recombines TRBV7-6 with TRBJ2-1; 11 positions agree with TRBD2. The V gene's germline CDR1 is SGHVS and CDR2 FNYEAQ. This CDR3 has 17 residues. V was pared by 3 bases and J by 5 bases, with 9 bases of the junction left unmatched. The CDR3 here is CASSLGSGTSGNNEQFF. The DNA of the CDR3 is TGTGCCAGCAGCTTGGGCTCCGGGACTAGCGGTAACAATGAGCAGTTCTTC.

This chain joins TRBV28 and TRBJ2-1; 7 bases line up with TRBD2. Germline V gene sequence: CDR1 MDHEN, CDR2 SYDVKM. This CDR3 is built from 14 residues. Unmatched junction bases numbered 7, after V lost 2 bases and J lost 9 bases. For the CDR3, the DNA is TGTGCCAGCAGTTTAGGTGGGACTATAAGTGAGCAGTTCTTC. Amino acids: CASSLGGTISEQFF.

The V gene is TRBV6-2 or TRBV6-3, the J gene TRBJ1-1; no firm D call. Germline V CDR1 and CDR2: MNHEY, SVGEGT. Trimming removed 5 bases from V and 1 base from J, with 17 bases in between. The CDR3 spans 16 residues. CDR3: CASSPTIRLKNTEAFF. The CDR3 DNA reads TGTGCCAGCAGTCCTACAATCAGACTGAAGAACACTGAAGCTTTCTTT.

This clonotype has more than one count but fewer than ten. Just one base apart from a much larger clone, this may be a read error. This chain connects TRBV9 to TRBJ2-5, with TRBD2 matching 7 bases. This CDR3 spans 13 amino acids. Unmatched junction bases numbered 1, after V lost 1 base and J lost 4 bases. Germline lookup yields CDR1 SGDLS and CDR2 YYNGEE. The CDR3 sequence: CASSVSGGETQYF. In DNA, the CDR3 is TGTGCCAGCAGCGTATCGGGGGGAGAGACCCAGTACTTC.

The V and J genes are TRBV10-3 and TRBJ2-5, with 7 bases matching TRBD2. After removal of 3 bases from V and 5 bases from J, the junction contained 9 bases not matched to a gene. CDR3 length: 15 amino acids. Germline V gene data show CDR1 as ENHRY and CDR2 as SYGVKD. The CDR3 spells CAISDLRTSSETQYF. As DNA, the CDR3 is TGTGCCATCAGTGACCTAAGGACTAGTTCCGAGACCCAGTACTTC.

This clonotype was picked up many times. The chain has TRBV12-3 or TRBV12-4 and TRBJ2-1, with a weak D call TRBD2 (5 bases). Trimming removed 2 bases at V and 9 bases at J, with 14 bases between. The CDR3 totals 14 residues. CDR3 bases: TGTGCCAGCAGTTTATCGGGGTGGCAGCCTGAGCAGTTCTTC. It codes for CASSLSGWQPEQFF.

This clonotype was detected ten times or more. The rearrangement links TRBV10-3 to TRBJ2-7, with D unclear. The CDR3 runs 11 residues. V gave up 10 bases and J gave up 0 bases, with 7 bases separating them. Looked up from germline, CDR1 is ENHRY and CDR2 is SYGVKD. The CDR3 sequence: CATQSSYEQYF. CDR3 DNA sequence: TGTGCCACCCAGAGCTCCTACGAGCAGTACTTC.

V is TRBV5-1 and J is TRBJ1-1; 7 positions agree with TRBD1. Losses at the gene ends were 5 bases for V and 1 base for J; bases not matched to a gene: 8. The V gene's germline CDR1 is SGHRS and CDR2 YFSETQ. The CDR3 has 15 residues. The CDR3 loop reads CASSSGQVGNTEAFF. Written as DNA, the CDR3 is TGCGCCAGCAGTAGCGGACAGGTCGGGAACACTGAAGCTTTCTTT.

For the CDR3, the DNA is TGCAGTGCTAGAGATTCAGAGACAGGTCAAAATCAGCCCCAGCATTTT. It yields the protein CSARDSETGQNQPQHF. The V and J genes are TRBV20-1 and TRBJ1-5; TRBD1 might be the D (6 bases). This CDR3 spans 16 amino acids. V lost 0 bases and J lost 4, with 16 bases in between. Germline V gene data show CDR1 as DFQATT and CDR2 as SNEGSKA (reference sequence).

This clonotype was observed a few times. The chain couples TRBV4-3 to TRBJ1-2, with D hard to call. CDR3 length: 15 amino acids. Germline loops: CDR1 LGHNA, CDR2 YSLEER. V dropped 0 bases and J dropped 6 bases, with 14 bases sitting between them. The chain's CDR3 is CASSQDQTPIHGYTF. In nucleotides, the CDR3 is TGCGCCAGCAGCCAAGACCAAACACCAATCCATGGCTACACCTTC.

The chain employs TRBV4-3 and TRBJ2-7; tentatively, D is TRBD1 (6 bases). The V end was cut by 0 bases, the J end by 4 bases, with 13 bases between. The CDR3 sequence is 15 residues long. Germline loops: CDR1 LGHNA, CDR2 YSLEER. This chain's CDR3 is CASSQDGTQIYEQYF. In nucleotides, the CDR3 is TGCGCCAGCAGCCAAGATGGGACACAAATTTACGAGCAGTACTTC.

The chain is built from TRBV12-3 or TRBV12-4 and TRBJ1-5; TRBD1 might be the D (5 bases). Deletions cut 2 bases from V and 0 bases from J, with 20 bases between. The CDR3 is 19 amino acids. The CDR3 here is CASSLRIGAGSYSNQPQHF. The CDR3 region has the DNA TGTGCCAGCAGTTTAAGGATTGGGGCGGGGTCATATAGCAATCAGCCCCAGCATTTT.

The chain joins TRBV12-3 or TRBV12-4 to TRBJ1-4; D is perhaps TRBD1 (6 bases). V gave up 5 bases and J gave up 5 bases, with 6 bases separating them. CDR3 length: 12 residues. CDR3 loop: CASSRGNEKLFF. As DNA, the CDR3 is TGTGCCAGCAGTAGGGGGAATGAAAAACTGTTTTTT.

V and J are TRBV5-1 and TRBJ1-3, with TRBD1 identical over 7 bases. Germline V gene lookup returns CDR1 SGHRS and CDR2 YFSETQ. V dropped 5 bases and J dropped 2; count of bases not matched to a gene: 4. This CDR3 spans 14 amino acids. CDR3 sequence reads: CASSMGTAGNTIYF. Here the CDR3 DNA reads TGCGCCAGCAGTATGGGGACAGCTGGAAACACCATATATTTT.

This clonotype was detected a few times. The genes are TRBV19 and TRBJ2-2; 7 nucleotides agree with TRBD1. The germline CDR1 and CDR2 sequences are LNHDA and SQIVND (reference sequence). With 3 bases clipped from V and 4 bases from J, the junction kept 2 bases outside the gene matches. The CDR3 contains 14 residues. The CDR3 loop is CASSINRGTGELFF. The CDR3 DNA is TGTGCCAGTAGTATTAACAGGGGCACCGGGGAGCTGTTTTTT.

This clonotype was recorded many times. The rearrangement uses TRBV20-1 and TRBJ1-1, with 8 bases aligning to TRBD1. This CDR3 is 15 amino acids long. Germline lookup yields CDR1 DFQATT and CDR2 SNEGSKA (reference sequence). Trimming cost V 5 bases and J 3 bases; bases outside gene matches: 11. CDR3 in DNA: TGCAGTGCTCGAGGGGCAGGGGGCTTCGACACTGAAGCTTTCTTT. Protein sequence: CSARGAGGFDTEAFF.

This clonotype occurred many times. The V and J genes are TRBV6-5 and TRBJ2-7; TRBD2 matches at 11 bases. CDR1 and CDR2 (germline): MNHEY, SVGAGI. The CDR3 spans 17 residues. With 2 bases clipped from V and 0 bases from J, the junction kept 6 bases outside the gene matches. The CDR3 loop reads CASSYGTGTSGSYEQYF. The CDR3, as DNA: TGTGCCAGCAGTTACGGCACCGGGACTAGCGGCTCCTACGAGCAGTACTTC.

The chain combines TRBV20-1 with TRBJ1-1; weak D call: TRBD1 (5 bases). The CDR3 is made up of 13 amino acids. With 2 bases removed from V and 1 base from J, the gap between germline ends came to 8 bases. CDR1 and CDR2 from the germline V gene are DFQATT and SNEGSKA (reference sequence). CDR3 bases: TGCAGTGCTAGACGGGGCGAGAACACTGAAGCTTTCTTT. It is translated as CSARRGENTEAFF.

This clonotype turned up a few times. The chain couples TRBV20-1 to TRBJ1-2, with a possible D match to TRBD1 (5 bases). Trimming stripped 3 bases from V and 7 bases from J, with 12 bases between. In germline, CDR1 is DFQATT, CDR2 SNEGSKA (reference sequence). The CDR3 is 12 residues long. The CDR3 reads CSASFSGAGYTF. DNA of the CDR3: TGCAGTGCTAGTTTCAGCGGGGCTGGCTACACCTTC.

The chain couples TRBV6-2 or TRBV6-3 to TRBJ1-1; D remains ambiguous. The V end lost 0 bases, the J end lost 8 bases, and 13 bases lay between the germline ends. Looked up from germline, CDR1 is MNHEY and CDR2 is SVGEGT. This CDR3 spans 14 amino acids. The CDR3 reads CASSYSMVRHEAFF. The DNA of the CDR3 is TGTGCCAGCAGTTACTCGATGGTACGACACGAAGCTTTCTTT.

This clonotype was seen at least ten times. The chain joins TRBV29-1 to TRBJ2-7, with D unclear. V was cut by 7 bases and J by 3 bases, with 16 bases left in between. The CDR3 extends over 13 amino acids. CDR1 and CDR2 from the germline V gene are SQVTM and ANQGSEA. The CDR3 coding sequence is TGCAGCGGCCTGAATGATGTGGGCTACGAGCAGTACTTC. Protein product: CSGLNDVGYEQYF.

This chain uses TRBV18 with TRBJ2-7, with D unclear. V was clipped by 0 bases and J by 3 bases, with 9 bases between them. Per germline, CDR1 KGHSH and CDR2 LQKENI. This CDR3 contains 14 residues. The CDR3 nucleotides read TGTGCCAGCTCACCACCCCGTCACTTCTACGAGCAGTACTTC. It codes for CASSPPRHFYEQYF. Supplemented by reference TRBV18 and TRBJ2-7, the full variable domain reads NAGVMQNPRHLVRRRGQEARLRCSPMKGHSHVYWYRQLPEEGLKFMVYLQKENIIDESGMPKERFSAEFPKEGPSILRIQQVVRGDSAAYFCASSPPRHFYEQYFGPGTRLTVT.

The chain uses TRBV7-2 and TRBJ1-4; D perhaps matches TRBD1 (6 bases). Germline loops: CDR1 SGHTA, CDR2 FQGNSA. The V end lost 1 base, the J end lost 2 bases, and 8 bases lay between the germline ends. The CDR3 length is 15 residues. CDR3 nucleotides: TGTGCCAGCAGCTTAGGGGGACACACTAATGAAAAACTGTTTTTT. Encoded protein: CASSLGGHTNEKLFF.

This clonotype was counted between two and nine times. The chain employs TRBV7-2 and TRBJ1-2, with a weak D call TRBD1 (6 bases). V lost 6 bases to trimming and J lost 1 base, with 9 bases between them. The CDR3 covers 13 residues. Germline assignment: CDR1 SGHTA and CDR2 FQGNSA. CDR3 DNA: TGTGCCAGCAGGGCAGGGGATAACTATGGCTACACCTTC. Translated: CASRAGDNYGYTF.

The chain uses TRBV7-3 and TRBJ2-7; 9 nucleotides agree with TRBD1. Germline CDR1 is SGHTA and CDR2 is FQGTGA. The CDR3 spans 14 residues. With 5 bases clipped from V and 1 base from J, the junction kept 3 bases outside the gene matches. The CDR3 nucleotides are TGTGCCAGCAGCGTCGGGACAGGGTCCTACGAGCAGTACTTC. It is translated as CASSVGTGSYEQYF.

This clonotype appeared a few times. V usage is TRBV9 and J usage is TRBJ1-1, with 8 bases matching TRBD1. This CDR3 region has 15 residues. Trimming cost V 0 bases and J 7 bases; bases outside gene matches: 8. Germline V CDR1 and CDR2: SGDLS, YYNGEE. CDR3 nucleotides: TGTGCCAGCAGCGTAGATGACAGGGGATTGCTTGAAGCTTTCTTT. Amino acid sequence: CASSVDDRGLLEAFF.

The chain uses TRBV19 and TRBJ1-1, with D hard to call. Trimming left V 4 bases short and J 7 bases short, with 10 bases between. In germline, CDR1 is LNHDA, CDR2 SQIVND (reference sequence). The CDR3 totals 12 residues. DNA for the CDR3: TGTGCCAGTAGTAGTGCCTGGAGTGAAGCTTTCTTT. Its translation is CASSSAWSEAFF.

CDR3 sequence reads: CASSVMGRGGTDTQYF. The CDR3 DNA reads as TGTGCCAGCAGCGTAATGGGGAGAGGCGGCACAGATACGCAGTATTTT. This chain uses TRBV9 with TRBJ2-3; the D gene is possibly TRBD2 (5 bases). Per germline, CDR1 SGDLS and CDR2 YYNGEE. The CDR3 has 16 amino acids. V lost 1 base, J lost 1 base, and 13 bases lay in between.